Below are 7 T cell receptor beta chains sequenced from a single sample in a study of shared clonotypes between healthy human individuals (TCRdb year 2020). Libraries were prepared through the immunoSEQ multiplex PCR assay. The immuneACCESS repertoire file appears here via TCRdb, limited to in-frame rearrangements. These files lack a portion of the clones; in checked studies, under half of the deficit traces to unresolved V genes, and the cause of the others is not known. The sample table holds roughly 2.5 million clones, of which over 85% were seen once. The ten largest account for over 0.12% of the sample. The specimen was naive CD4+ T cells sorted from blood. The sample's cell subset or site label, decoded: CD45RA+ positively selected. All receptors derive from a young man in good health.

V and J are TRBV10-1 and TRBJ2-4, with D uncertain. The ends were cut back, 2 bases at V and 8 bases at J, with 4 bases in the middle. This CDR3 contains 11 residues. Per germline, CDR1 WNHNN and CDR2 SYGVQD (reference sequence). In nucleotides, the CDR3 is TGCGCCAGCAGTGAGGGATACATTCAGTACTTC. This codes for CASSEGYIQYF.

Here the CDR3 reads CASSIGLISASRADTQYF. Here the CDR3 DNA reads TGCGCCAGCAGCATCGGACTCATTTCGGCCTCTAGAGCAGATACGCAGTATTTT. This chain uses TRBV5-1 with TRBJ2-3, with D possibly TRBD2 on 5 matching bases. Trimming shortened V by 4 bases and J by 4 bases, and 25 bases separated the two germline ends. Germline V gene sequence: CDR1 SGHRS, CDR2 YFSETQ. There are 18 residues in the CDR3.

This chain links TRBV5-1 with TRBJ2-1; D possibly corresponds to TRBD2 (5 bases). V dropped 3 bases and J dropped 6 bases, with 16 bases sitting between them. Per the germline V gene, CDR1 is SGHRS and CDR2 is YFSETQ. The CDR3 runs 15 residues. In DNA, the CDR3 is TGCGCCAGCAGCTCCCTCGTTAGCGTTGGCAATGAGCAGTTCTTC. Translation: CASSSLVSVGNEQFF.

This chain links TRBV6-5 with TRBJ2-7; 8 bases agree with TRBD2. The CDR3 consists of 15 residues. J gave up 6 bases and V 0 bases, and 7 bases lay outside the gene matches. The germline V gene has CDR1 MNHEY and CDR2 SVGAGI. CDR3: CASSYSSGAGLEQYF. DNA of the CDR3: TGTGCCAGCAGTTACTCTAGCGGGGCAGGACTCGAGCAGTACTTC.

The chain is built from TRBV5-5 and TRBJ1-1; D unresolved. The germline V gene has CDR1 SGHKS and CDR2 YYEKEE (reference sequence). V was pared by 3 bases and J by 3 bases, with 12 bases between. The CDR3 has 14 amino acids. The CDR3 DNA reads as TGTGCCAGCAGCTATAGAGAGAGGGACACTGAAGCTTTCTTT. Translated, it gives CASSYRERDTEAFF. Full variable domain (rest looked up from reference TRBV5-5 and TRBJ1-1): DAGVTQSPTHLIKTRGQQVTLRCSPISGHKSVSWYQQVLGQGPQFIFQYYEKEERGRGNFPDRFSARQFPNYSSELNVNALLLGDSALYLCASSYRERDTEAFFGQGTRLTVV.

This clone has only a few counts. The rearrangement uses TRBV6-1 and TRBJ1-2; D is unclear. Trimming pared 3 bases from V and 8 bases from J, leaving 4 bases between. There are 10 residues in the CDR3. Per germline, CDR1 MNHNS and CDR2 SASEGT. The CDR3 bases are TGTGCCAGCAGTGATGGGGGCTACACCTTC. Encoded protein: CASSDGGYTF.

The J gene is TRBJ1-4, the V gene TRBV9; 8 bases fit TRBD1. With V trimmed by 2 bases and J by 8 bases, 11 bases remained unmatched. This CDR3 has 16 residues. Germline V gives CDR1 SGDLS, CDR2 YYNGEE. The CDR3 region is CASSVRPGGGGEKLFF. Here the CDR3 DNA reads TGTGCCAGCAGCGTCAGACCAGGGGGCGGTGGGGAAAAACTGTTTTTT.